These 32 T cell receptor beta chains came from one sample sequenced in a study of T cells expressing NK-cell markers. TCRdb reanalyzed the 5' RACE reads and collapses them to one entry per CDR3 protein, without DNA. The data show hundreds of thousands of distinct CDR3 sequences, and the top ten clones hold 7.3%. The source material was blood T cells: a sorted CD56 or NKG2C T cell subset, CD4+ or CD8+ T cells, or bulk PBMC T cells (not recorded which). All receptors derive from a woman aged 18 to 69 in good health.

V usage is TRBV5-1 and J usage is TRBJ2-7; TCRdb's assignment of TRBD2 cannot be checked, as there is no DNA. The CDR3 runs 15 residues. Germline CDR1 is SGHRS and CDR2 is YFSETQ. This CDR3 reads CASSPRERVFYEQYF.

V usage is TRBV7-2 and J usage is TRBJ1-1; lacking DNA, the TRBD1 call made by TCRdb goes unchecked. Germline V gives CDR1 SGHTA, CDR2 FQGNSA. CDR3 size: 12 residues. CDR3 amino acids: CASSPGAYEAFF. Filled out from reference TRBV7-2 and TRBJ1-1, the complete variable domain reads GAGVSQSPSNKVTEKGKDVELRCDPISGHTALYWYRQSLGQGLEFLIYFQGNSAPDKSGLPSDRFSAERTGGSVSTLTIQRTQQEDSAVYLCASSPGAYEAFFGQGTRLTVV.

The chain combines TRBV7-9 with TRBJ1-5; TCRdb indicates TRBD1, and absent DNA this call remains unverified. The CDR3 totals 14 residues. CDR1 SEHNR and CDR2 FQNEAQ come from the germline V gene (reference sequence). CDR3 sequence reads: CASSLDRANQPQHF.

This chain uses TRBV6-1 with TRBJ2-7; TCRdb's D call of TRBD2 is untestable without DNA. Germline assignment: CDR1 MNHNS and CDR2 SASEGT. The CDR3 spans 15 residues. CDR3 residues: CASRHLGLASYEQYF.

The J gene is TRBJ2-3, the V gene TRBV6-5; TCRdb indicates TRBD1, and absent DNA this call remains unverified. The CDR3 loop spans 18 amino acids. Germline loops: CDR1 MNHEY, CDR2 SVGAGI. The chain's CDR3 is CASSSPGEGAFSTDTQYF.

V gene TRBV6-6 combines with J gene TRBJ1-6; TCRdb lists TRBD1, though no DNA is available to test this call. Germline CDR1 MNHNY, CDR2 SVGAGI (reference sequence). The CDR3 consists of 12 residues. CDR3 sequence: CASRTGETPLHF.

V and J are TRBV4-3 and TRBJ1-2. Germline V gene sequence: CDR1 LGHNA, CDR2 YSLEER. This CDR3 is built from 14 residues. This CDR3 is CASSQDLGFEGYTF.

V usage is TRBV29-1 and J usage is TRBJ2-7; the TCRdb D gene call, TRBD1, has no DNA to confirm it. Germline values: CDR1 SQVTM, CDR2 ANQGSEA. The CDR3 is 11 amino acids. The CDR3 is CSVTGNYEQYF.

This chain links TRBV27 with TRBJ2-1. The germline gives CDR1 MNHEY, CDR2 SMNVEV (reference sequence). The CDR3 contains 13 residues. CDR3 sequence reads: CASIGSSYNEQFF.

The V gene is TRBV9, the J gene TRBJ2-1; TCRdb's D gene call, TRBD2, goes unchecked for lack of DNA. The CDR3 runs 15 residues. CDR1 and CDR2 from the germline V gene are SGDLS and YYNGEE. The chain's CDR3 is CASSVGGGRVNEQFF.

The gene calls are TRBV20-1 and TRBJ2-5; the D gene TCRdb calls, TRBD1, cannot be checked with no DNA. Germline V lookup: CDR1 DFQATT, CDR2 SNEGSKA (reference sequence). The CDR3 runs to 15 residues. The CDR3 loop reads CSARPDRGRLETQYF.

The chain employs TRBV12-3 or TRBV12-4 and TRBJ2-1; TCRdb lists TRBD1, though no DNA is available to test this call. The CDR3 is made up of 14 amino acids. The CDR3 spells CASSLRGAPNEQFF.

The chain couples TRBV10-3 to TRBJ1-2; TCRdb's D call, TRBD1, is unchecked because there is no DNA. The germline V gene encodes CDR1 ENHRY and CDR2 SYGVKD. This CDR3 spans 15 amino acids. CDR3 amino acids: CAISEVPGTGGGYTF.

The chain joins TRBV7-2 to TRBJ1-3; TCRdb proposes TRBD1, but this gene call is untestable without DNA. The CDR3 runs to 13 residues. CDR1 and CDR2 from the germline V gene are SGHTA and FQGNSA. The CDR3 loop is CASSLGTVGTIYF.

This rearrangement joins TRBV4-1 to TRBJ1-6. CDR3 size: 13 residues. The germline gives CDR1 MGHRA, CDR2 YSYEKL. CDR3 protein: CASSQDLSWALHF.

CDR3 protein: CSASGVPNEKLFF. This chain joins TRBV20-1 and TRBJ1-4. The CDR3 has 13 residues. Germline assignment: CDR1 DFQATT and CDR2 SNEGSKA (reference sequence).

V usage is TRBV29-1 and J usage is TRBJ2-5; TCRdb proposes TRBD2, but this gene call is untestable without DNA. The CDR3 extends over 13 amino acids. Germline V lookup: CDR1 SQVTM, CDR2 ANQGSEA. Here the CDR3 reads CSVEGRNQETQYF.

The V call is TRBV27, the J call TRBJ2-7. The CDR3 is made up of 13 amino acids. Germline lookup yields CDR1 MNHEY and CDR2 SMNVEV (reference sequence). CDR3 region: CASSPRRTYEQYF.

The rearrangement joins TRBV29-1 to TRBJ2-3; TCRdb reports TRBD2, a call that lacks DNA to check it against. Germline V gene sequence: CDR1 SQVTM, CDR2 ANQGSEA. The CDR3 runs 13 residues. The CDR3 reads CSVEGDLTDTQYF.

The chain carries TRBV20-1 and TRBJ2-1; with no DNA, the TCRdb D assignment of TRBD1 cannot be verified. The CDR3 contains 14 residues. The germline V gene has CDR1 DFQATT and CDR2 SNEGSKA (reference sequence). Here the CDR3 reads CSASQGASYNEQFF.

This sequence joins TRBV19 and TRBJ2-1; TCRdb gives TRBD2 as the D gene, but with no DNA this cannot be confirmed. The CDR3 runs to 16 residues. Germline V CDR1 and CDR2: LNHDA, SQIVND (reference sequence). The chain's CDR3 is CASIVLEREMENEQFF.

The CDR3 here is CASSPGAGTSGNTIYF. The chain couples TRBV7-9 to TRBJ1-3; without DNA, the TCRdb call of TRBD1 cannot be checked. Germline V CDR1 and CDR2: SEHNR, FQNEAQ (reference sequence). CDR3 length: 16 amino acids.

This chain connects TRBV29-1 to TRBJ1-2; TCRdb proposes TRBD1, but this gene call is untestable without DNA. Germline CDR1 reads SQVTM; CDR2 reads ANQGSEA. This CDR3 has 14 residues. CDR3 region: CSVEDHGPRYGYTF.

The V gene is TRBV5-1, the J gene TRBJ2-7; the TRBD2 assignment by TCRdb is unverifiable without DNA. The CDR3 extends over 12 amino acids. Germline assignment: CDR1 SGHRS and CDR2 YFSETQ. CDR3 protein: CASSGETWEQYF.

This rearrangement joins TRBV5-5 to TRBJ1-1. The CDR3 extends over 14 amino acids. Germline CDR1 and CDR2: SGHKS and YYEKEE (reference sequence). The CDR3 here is CASSLVQPNTEAFF.

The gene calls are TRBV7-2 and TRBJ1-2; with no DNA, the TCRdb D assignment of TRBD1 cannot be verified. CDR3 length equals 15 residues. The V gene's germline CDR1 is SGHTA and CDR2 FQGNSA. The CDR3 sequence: CASSFGQGQNYGYTF.

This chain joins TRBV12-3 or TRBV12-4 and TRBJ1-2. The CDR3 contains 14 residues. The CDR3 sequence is CASNLDREGYGYTF.

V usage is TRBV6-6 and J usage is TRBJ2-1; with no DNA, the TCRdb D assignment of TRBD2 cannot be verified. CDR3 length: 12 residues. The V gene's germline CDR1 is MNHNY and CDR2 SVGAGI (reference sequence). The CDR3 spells CASSATSGGGFF.

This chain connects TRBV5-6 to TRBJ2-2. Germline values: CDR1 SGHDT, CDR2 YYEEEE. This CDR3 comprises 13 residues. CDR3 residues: CASSSRMPGELFF.

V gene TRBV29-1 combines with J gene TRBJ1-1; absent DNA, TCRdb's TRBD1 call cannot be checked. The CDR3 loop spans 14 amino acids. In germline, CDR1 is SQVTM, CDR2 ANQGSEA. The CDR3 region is CSVEDMGRGTEAFF.

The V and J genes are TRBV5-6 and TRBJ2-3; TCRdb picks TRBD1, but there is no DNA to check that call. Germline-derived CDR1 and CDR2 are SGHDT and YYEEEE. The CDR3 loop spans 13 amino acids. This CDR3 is CASSLRGGDTQYF.

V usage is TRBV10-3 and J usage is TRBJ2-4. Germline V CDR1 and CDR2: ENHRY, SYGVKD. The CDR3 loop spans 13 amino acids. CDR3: CAIRDRAKNIQYF.